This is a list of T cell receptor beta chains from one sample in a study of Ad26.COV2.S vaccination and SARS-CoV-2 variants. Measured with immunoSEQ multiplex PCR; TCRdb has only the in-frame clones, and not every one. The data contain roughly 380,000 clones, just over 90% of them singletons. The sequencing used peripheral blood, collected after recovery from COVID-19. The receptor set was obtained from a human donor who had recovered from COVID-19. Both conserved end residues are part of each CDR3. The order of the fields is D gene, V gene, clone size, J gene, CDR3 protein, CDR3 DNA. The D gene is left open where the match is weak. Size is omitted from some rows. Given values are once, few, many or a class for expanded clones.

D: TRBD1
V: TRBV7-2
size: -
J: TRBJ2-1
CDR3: CASSSPGGAHNEQFF
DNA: TGTGCCAGCAGCTCCCCAGGGGGCGCCCACAATGAGCAGTTCTTC

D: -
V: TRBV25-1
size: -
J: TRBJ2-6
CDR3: CASSEYTGANVLTF
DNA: TGTGCCAGCAGTGAATATACCGGGGCCAACGTCCTGACTTTC

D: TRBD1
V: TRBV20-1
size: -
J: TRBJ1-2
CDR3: CSASFVGQGSFSYTF
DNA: TGCAGTGCTAGTTTTGTGGGACAGGGTTCTTTTTCGTACACCTTC

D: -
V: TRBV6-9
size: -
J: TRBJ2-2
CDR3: CAAGAWIRVGTGELFF
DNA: TGTGCCGCCGGTGCATGGATCAGGGTGGGCACCGGGGAGCTGTTTTTT

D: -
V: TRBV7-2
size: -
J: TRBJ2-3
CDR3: CASSLRRHYPTDTQYF
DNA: TGTGCCAGCAGCTTACGCCGCCATTATCCCACAGATACGCAGTATTTT

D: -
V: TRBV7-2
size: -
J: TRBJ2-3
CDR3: CASSPYTDTQYF
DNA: TGTGCCAGCAGCCCCTACACAGATACGCAGTATTTT

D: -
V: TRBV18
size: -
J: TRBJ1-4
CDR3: CASSPPAGPLREKLFF
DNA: TGTGCCAGCTCACCACCAGCGGGGCCTTTGAGGGAAAAACTGTTTTTT

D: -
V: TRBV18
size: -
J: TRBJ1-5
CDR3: CASSPWDGRNQPQHF
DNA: TGTGCCAGCTCACCCTGGGACGGGCGGAATCAGCCCCAGCATTTT

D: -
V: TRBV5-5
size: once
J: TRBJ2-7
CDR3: CASSLYGSSYEQYF
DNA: TGTGCCAGCAGCTTGTATGGGAGCTCCTACGAGCAGTACTTC

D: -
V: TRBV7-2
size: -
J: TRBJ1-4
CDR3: CASSFFPGDEKLFF
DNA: TGTGCCAGCAGCTTTTTTCCAGGGGATGAAAAACTGTTTTTT

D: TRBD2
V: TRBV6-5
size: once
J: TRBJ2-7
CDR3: CASSYSFSGSYEQYF
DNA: TGTGCCAGCAGTTACTCGTTTAGCGGGAGTTACGAGCAGTACTTC

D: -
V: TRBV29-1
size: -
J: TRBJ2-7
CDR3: CSVGFRGISEQYF
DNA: TGCAGCGTTGGATTTAGGGGAATAAGCGAGCAGTACTTC

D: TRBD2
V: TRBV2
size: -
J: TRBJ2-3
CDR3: CASRTLAGGRDTQYF
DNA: TGTGCCAGCAGAACACTAGCGGGGGGGCGGGATACGCAGTATTTT

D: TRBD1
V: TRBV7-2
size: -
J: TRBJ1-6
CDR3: CASSHAGGTGGNSPLHF
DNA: TGTGCCAGCAGCCACGCAGGGGGTACGGGGGGTAATTCACCCCTCCACTTT

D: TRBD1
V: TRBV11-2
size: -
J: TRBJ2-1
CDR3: CASSSKQGPSYNEQFF
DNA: TGTGCCAGCAGCTCCAAACAGGGGCCTTCCTACAATGAGCAGTTCTTC